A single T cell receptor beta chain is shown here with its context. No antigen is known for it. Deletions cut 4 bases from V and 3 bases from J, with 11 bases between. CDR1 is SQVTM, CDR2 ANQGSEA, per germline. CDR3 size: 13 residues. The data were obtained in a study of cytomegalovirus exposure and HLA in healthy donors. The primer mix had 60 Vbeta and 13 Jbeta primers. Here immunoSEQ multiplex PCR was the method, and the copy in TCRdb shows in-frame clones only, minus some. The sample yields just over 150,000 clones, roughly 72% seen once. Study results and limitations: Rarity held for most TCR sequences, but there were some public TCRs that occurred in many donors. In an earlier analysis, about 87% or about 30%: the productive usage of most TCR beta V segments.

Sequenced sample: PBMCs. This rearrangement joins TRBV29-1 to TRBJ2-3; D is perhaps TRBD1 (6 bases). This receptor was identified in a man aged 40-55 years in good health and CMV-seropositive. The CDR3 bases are TGCAGCGTTGGTCTCACAGGGACAGATACGCAGTATTTT. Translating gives CSVGLTGTDTQYF.